Presented here are 8 T cell receptor beta chains from one specimen sequenced in a study of cytomegalovirus exposure and HLA in healthy donors. Researchers ran the PCR with 60 Vbeta and 13 Jbeta primers. Generated by immunoSEQ multiplex PCR, the TCRdb table keeps only in-frame clones and is missing some. The sample carries around 140,000 clones, about 80% recorded once. The sequenced material came from PBMCs. Source of these receptors: a man aged 30-40 years in good health and CMV-seropositive.

This rearrangement joins TRBV6-5 to TRBJ2-7; 12 bases line up with TRBD1. Looked up from germline, CDR1 is MNHEY and CDR2 is SVGAGI. This CDR3 spans 16 amino acids. Germline trimming cut 2 bases from V and 5 bases from J; bases unmatched to any gene: 7. The CDR3 spells CASSYGGTGGFHEQYF. CDR3 nucleotide sequence: TGTGCCAGCAGTTACGGGGGGACAGGGGGCTTCCACGAGCAGTACTTC.

The V and J genes are TRBV2 and TRBJ2-7; TRBD1 matches 7 bases. Germline values: CDR1 SNHLY, CDR2 FYNNEI. This CDR3 contains 15 residues. With 6 bases clipped from V and 6 bases from J, the junction kept 14 bases outside the gene matches. CDR3 protein: CASREQGISASEQYF. The CDR3 nucleotides are TGTGCCAGCAGGGAACAGGGGATATCCGCAAGCGAGCAGTACTTC.

The rearrangement links TRBV9 to TRBJ2-1, with a possible D match to TRBD2 (7 bases). Germline loops: CDR1 SGDLS, CDR2 YYNGEE. V was pared by 0 bases and J by 7 bases, with 17 bases between. The CDR3 consists of 16 residues. CDR3 sequence reads: CASSVDVAGARNEQFF. CDR3 nucleotide sequence: TGTGCCAGCAGCGTAGACGTGGCGGGGGCCAGGAATGAGCAGTTCTTC.

The chain is built from TRBV7-8 and TRBJ2-5; 7 bases map to TRBD1. The CDR3 extends over 14 amino acids. The germline CDR1 and CDR2 sequences are SGHVS and FQNEAQ. J gave up 2 bases and V 5 bases, and 5 bases lay outside the gene matches. Here the CDR3 reads CASSLRDRQETQYF. In DNA form, the CDR3 reads TGTGCCAGCAGCCTCAGGGACAGACAAGAGACCCAGTACTTC.

The chain uses TRBV10-1 and TRBJ1-1, with 8 positions matching TRBD1. The CDR3 is 17 amino acids. Losses at the gene ends were 0 bases for V and 5 bases for J; bases not matched to a gene: 11. Germline CDR1 reads WNHNN; CDR2 reads SYGVQD (reference sequence). The CDR3 DNA follows: TGCGCCAGCAGTGAGTCCCCCGTGAGGACAGGGTGGACTGAAGCTTTCTTT. Residues: CASSESPVRTGWTEAFF.

The table lists this clone with a few counts. The chain couples TRBV6-1 to TRBJ1-5; no firm D call. The CDR3 runs to 15 residues. V was shortened by 2 bases and J by 7 bases, with 15 bases between the two germline ends. Per the germline V gene, CDR1 is MNHNS and CDR2 is SASEGT. CDR3 residues: CASSETGMAMQPQHF. The CDR3 region has the DNA TGTGCCAGCAGTGAAACGGGGATGGCGATGCAGCCCCAGCATTTT.

This chain links TRBV9 with TRBJ2-1; weak D call: TRBD1 (6 bases). CDR1 and CDR2 from the germline V gene are SGDLS and YYNGEE. The CDR3 loop spans 16 amino acids. The V end lost 4 bases, the J end lost 6 bases, and 20 bases lay between the germline ends. CDR3 sequence: CASSTLGQRTFNEQFF. CDR3 nucleotide sequence: TGTGCCAGCAGCACACTCGGACAGAGGACCTTCAATGAGCAGTTCTTC.

The chain is built from TRBV21-1 and TRBJ1-4; the listed D gene, TRBD1, was not tested against the DNA. TRBV21-1 is a pseudogene segment. This CDR3 is 20 amino acids long. The CDR3 region is CASSKKHRERKKATNEKLFF. The CDR3 DNA reads TGTGCCAGCAGCAAAAAGCACAGAGAACGCAAAAAAGCAACTAATGAAAAACTGTTTTTT.